This TCR beta chain was captured by sequencing in a study of response to subunit inactivated influenza vaccine. Germline CDR1 and CDR2: SGHRS and YFSETQ. The CDR3 runs 14 residues. V trimming: 6 bases; J trimming: 0 bases; junction bases outside the gene matches: 3. Findings and caveats of the study: Researchers suggested that each seasonal influenza vaccination recruits few new T cells.

On this clonotype: As yet, its antigen is unknown.

TCRdb re-called the RT-PCR reads through MiXCR, storing one row per CDR3 protein. This table has about 700,000 distinct CDR3 sequences, 15% to 17% appearing once. The V call is TRBV5-1, the J call TRBJ2-3; the match to TRBD1 covers 8 bases. The source material was PBMCs from blood, sampled 11 to 12 days after vaccination. The TCR originated in a man aged 45-65 years who received an inactivated influenza vaccine. DNA for the CDR3: TGCGCCAGCACCACAGGGGGTAGCACAGATACGCAGTATTTT. Amino acids: CASTTGGSTDTQYF.